This TCR beta chain comes out of a study of cytomegalovirus exposure and HLA in healthy donors. Across the whole study: When over 300 donors were genotyped, approximately 80% of them were found to fall in the Caucasian-associated ancestry cluster.

Trimming took off 5 bases at V and 8 bases at J, with 19 bases between the two ends. Germline-derived CDR1 and CDR2 are MNHNS and SASEGT. The length of the CDR3 is 15 residues. PCR was performed using 60 Vbeta and 13 Jbeta primers. Some clones are missing from TCRdb's copy, which holds only in-frame ones; the method was immunoSEQ multiplex PCR. The table shows more than 150,000 clones, with 65% to 85% occurring only once. Points from the study as a whole: Analyses of presence/absence relied on an assumption of roughly uniform sequencing depth across donors. A list of approximately 150 TCR beta chains associated with cytomegalovirus was given. Using the classifier, cytomegalovirus status was reportedly diagnosed with high specificity and sensitivity.

In its sample, this clone was seen a few times. Its antigen is currently unknown. This receptor was identified in a woman between 18 and 29 years old in good health and CMV-seronegative. The sequenced sample was PBMCs. The chain is built from TRBV6-1 and TRBJ2-1; D remains ambiguous. Here the CDR3 DNA reads TGTGCCAGCAGTCCTGCGACAACCTCTTTGGATGAGCAGTTCTTC. It translates to CASSPATTSLDEQFF.